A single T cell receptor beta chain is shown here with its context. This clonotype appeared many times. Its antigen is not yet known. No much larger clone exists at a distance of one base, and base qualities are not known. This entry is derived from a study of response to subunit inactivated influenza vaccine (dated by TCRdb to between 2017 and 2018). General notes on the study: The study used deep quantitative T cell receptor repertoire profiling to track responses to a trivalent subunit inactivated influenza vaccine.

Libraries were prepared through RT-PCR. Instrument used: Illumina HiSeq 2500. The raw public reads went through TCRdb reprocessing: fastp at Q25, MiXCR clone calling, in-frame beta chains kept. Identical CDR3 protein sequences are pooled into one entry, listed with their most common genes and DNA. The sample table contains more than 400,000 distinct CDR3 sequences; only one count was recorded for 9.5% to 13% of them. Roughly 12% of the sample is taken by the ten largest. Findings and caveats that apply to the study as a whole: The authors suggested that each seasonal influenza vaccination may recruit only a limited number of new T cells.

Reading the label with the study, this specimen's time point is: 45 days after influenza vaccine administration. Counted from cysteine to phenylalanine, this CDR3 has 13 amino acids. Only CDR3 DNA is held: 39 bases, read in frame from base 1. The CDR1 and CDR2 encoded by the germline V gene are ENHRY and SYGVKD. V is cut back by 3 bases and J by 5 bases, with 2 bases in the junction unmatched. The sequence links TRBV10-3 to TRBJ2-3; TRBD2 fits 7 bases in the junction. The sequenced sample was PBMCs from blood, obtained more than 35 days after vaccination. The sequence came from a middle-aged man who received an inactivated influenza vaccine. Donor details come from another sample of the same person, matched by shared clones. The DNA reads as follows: TGTGCCATCAGTGACAGGGAGGGAGATACGCAGTATTTT. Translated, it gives CAISDREGDTQYF.